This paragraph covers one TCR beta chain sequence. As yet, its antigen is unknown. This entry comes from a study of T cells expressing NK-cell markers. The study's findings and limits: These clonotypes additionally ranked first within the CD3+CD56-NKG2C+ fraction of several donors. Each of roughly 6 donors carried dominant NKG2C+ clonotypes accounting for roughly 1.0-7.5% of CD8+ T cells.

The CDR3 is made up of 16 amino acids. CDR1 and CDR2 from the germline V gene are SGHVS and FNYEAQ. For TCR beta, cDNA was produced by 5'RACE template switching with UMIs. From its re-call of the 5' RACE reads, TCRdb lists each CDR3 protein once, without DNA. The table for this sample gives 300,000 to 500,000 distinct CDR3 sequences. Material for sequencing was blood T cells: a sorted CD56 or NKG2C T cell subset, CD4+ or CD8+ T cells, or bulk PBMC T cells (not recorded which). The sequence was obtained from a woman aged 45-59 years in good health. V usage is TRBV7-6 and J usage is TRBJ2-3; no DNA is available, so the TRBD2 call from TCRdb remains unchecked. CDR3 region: CASTYAVAGAPDTQYF.